This TCR beta chain was sequenced in a study of cytomegalovirus exposure and HLA in healthy donors. Regarding the study as a whole: The likely explanation for a cluster of highly shared sequence variants was sequencing artifact.

Comment on this clone: The antigen is undetermined.

A multiplex PCR was run with 60 Vbeta primers and 13 Jbeta primers. TCRdb's copy holds only in-frame clones and misses some; the assay was immunoSEQ multiplex PCR. The sample lists some 150,000 clones, roughly 89% occurring once. The TCR sequence derives from a woman aged 30 to 39 in good health and CMV-seronegative. The sequencing sample was made of PBMCs.

The CDR3 is CASSATGNTQPQHF. CDR3 sequence (DNA): TGTGCCAGCAGCGCGACAGGGAATACTCAGCCCCAGCATTTT. The rearrangement links TRBV2 to TRBJ1-5, with TRBD1 matching over 7 bases. V lost 6 bases and J lost 6; bases outside the gene matches: 8. Germline CDR1 reads SNHLY; CDR2 reads FYNNEI. There are 14 residues in the CDR3.